The 21 T cell receptor beta chains below all came from one sample that was sequenced in a study of OX40 agonist ivuxolimab in advanced cancers. TCRdb's table, derived via immunoSEQ multiplex PCR, lists solely in-frame clones and lacks some. The sample has more than 15,000 clones, about nine tenths seen once; the top ten hold about 14%. Sequenced material: CD4+ or CD8+ T cells sorted from blood, taken in a trial of the OX40 agonist ivuxolimab. The receptors stem from an adult with an advanced solid tumor such as melanoma, head and neck, liver or kidney cancer.

The CDR3 DNA reads as TGTGCCAGCATCTATTACTGGGACCGGGAGACAAAGTTCCCCTACGAGCAGTACTTC. This codes for CASIYYWDRETKFPYEQYF. The gene calls are TRBV11-2 and TRBJ2-7; possible D gene TRBD2, 6 bases. The V and J ends lost 7 bases and 2 bases respectively, with 30 bases between them. This CDR3 contains 19 residues. Germline assignment: CDR1 SGHAT and CDR2 FQNNGV.

CDR3 residues: CASSLGTGTKSYNEQFF. CDR3 bases: TGTGCCAGCAGCTTAGGAACAGGGACGAAATCCTACAATGAGCAGTTCTTC. The chain has TRBV7-6 and TRBJ2-1, with a weak D call TRBD1 (6 bases). The ends were cut back, 1 base at V and 1 base at J, with 14 bases in the middle. Germline CDR1 is SGHVS and CDR2 is FNYEAQ. The length of the CDR3 is 17 residues.

As for this clone: Additional DNA sequences in this sample encode the identical CDR3. This rearrangement joins TRBV30 to TRBJ1-2, with TRBD1 identical over 8 bases. CDR1 and CDR2 from the germline V gene are GTSNPN and SVGIG (reference sequence). CDR3 length equals 13 residues. V shed 8 bases, J shed 6 bases, and the junction held 11 bases outside the gene matches. The CDR3 sequence is CARLGDRGNGYTF. The CDR3 DNA reads as TGTGCCCGTCTAGGAGACAGGGGAAATGGCTACACCTTC.

The rearrangement uses TRBV7-2 and TRBJ1-1; the D is unclear. There are 14 residues in the CDR3. CDR1 SGHTA and CDR2 FQGNSA come from the germline V gene. V gave up 2 bases and J gave up 5 bases, with 12 bases separating them. DNA for the CDR3: TGTGCCAGCAGCTTAAGGACCGTTGGGACTGAAGCTTTCTTT. Protein: CASSLRTVGTEAFF. Full variable domain (outside the CDR3, taken from reference TRBV7-2 and TRBJ1-1): GAGVSQSPSNKVTEKGKDVELRCDPISGHTALYWYRQSLGQGLEFLIYFQGNSAPDKSGLPSDRFSAERTGGSVSTLTIQRTQQEDSAVYLCASSLRTVGTEAFFGQGTRLTVV.

The CDR3 loop reads CATALGDNEQFF. CDR3 DNA: TGTGCCACAGCCCTTGGGGACAATGAGCAGTTCTTC. The genes are TRBV5-5 and TRBJ2-1, with D hard to call. The CDR3 has 12 residues. Looked up from germline, CDR1 is SGHKS and CDR2 is YYEKEE (reference sequence). With 9 bases removed from V and 5 bases from J, the gap between germline ends came to 12 bases.

The chain joins TRBV6-5 to TRBJ2-7, with TRBD1 as a possible D gene (6 bases). Trimming left V 7 bases short and J 4 bases short, with 14 bases between. This CDR3 contains 13 residues. The germline V gene has CDR1 MNHEY and CDR2 SVGAGI. CDR3 sequence reads: CASTFGTPYEQYF. CDR3 in DNA: TGTGCCAGCACTTTCGGGACACCTTACGAGCAGTACTTC.

The rearrangement joins TRBV27 to TRBJ2-3; no clear D gene. Germline values: CDR1 MNHEY, CDR2 SMNVEV (reference sequence). This CDR3 is built from 13 residues. V was shortened by 4 bases and J by 4 bases, with 9 bases between the two germline ends. CDR3 sequence: CASSSIPPDTQYF. CDR3 coding DNA: TGTGCCAGCAGTTCCATTCCCCCAGATACGCAGTATTTT.

V is TRBV7-6 and J is TRBJ1-4, with a tentative D call TRBD1 (5 bases). Trimming removed 2 bases at V and 13 bases at J, with 14 bases between. CDR1 and CDR2 (germline): SGHVS, FNYEAQ. This CDR3 contains 13 residues. CDR3 sequence reads: CASSLLEGPGLFF. Here the CDR3 DNA reads TGTGCCAGCAGCTTATTGGAGGGGCCAGGACTGTTTTTT.

The chain carries TRBV19 and TRBJ1-5, with D tentatively TRBD1 (6 bases). CDR3 size: 14 residues. Deletions cut 5 bases from V and 1 base from J, with 9 bases between. Per the germline V gene, CDR1 is LNHDA and CDR2 is SQIVND (reference sequence). CDR3: CASSWQGSNQPQHF. CDR3 DNA: TGTGCCAGTAGTTGGCAGGGGAGCAATCAGCCCCAGCATTTT. Drawing the rest from reference TRBV19 and TRBJ1-5, the complete variable domain is DGGITQSPKYLFRKEGQNVTLSCEQNLNHDAMYWYRQDPGQGLRLIYYSQIVNDFQKGDIAEGYSVSREKKESFPLTVTSAQKNPTAFYLCASSWQGSNQPQHFGDGTRLSIL.

The V call is TRBV11-2, the J call TRBJ2-7, with D perhaps TRBD1 (7 bases). The V end lost 5 bases, the J end lost 4 bases, and 18 bases lay between the germline ends. CDR3 length: 15 residues. In germline, CDR1 is SGHAT, CDR2 FQNNGV. CDR3 sequence reads: CASSGGQAGRYEQYF. CDR3 bases: TGTGCCAGCAGCGGAGGACAGGCGGGGAGGTACGAGCAGTACTTC.

The rearrangement uses TRBV9 and TRBJ2-1; D ambiguous. The CDR3 covers 13 residues. V was cut by 4 bases and J by 4 bases, with 9 bases left in between. The germline CDR1 and CDR2 sequences are SGDLS and YYNGEE. This CDR3 is CASSLLVYNEQFF. Here the CDR3 DNA reads TGTGCCAGCAGCCTCTTAGTTTACAATGAGCAGTTCTTC.

V and J are TRBV27 and TRBJ2-7; no definite D call. Trimming removed 3 bases at V and 7 bases at J, with 4 bases between. Germline lookup yields CDR1 MNHEY and CDR2 SMNVEV (reference sequence). The CDR3 is made up of 10 amino acids. In DNA, the CDR3 is TGTGCCAGCAGTTTGGAAGAGCAGTACTTC. Translating it yields CASSLEEQYF.

The sample holds a few counts of this clone. The chain joins TRBV4-1 to TRBJ2-7, with D possibly being TRBD1 (6 bases). Germline CDR1 reads MGHRA; CDR2 reads YSYEKL. This CDR3 is 14 amino acids long. Trimming shortened V by 3 bases and J by 5 bases, and 14 bases separated the two germline ends. CDR3 loop: CASSHGGQPNEQYF. The CDR3 nucleotides are TGCGCCAGCAGCCATGGCGGACAGCCTAACGAGCAGTACTTC.

The chain uses TRBV7-9 and TRBJ2-4; possible D gene TRBD1, 6 bases. V shed 1 base and J shed 6 bases, with 10 bases lying between them. This CDR3 region has 14 residues. Germline CDR1 and CDR2: SEHNR and FQNEAQ (reference sequence). CDR3 region: CASSLGGTLNIQYF. CDR3 bases: TGTGCCAGCAGCTTAGGAGGGACATTAAACATTCAGTACTTC. The complete variable domain, with remaining parts taken from reference TRBV7-9 and TRBJ2-4, reads DTGVSQNPRHKITKRGQNVTFRCDPISEHNRLYWYRQTLGQGPEFLTYFQNEAQLEKSRLLSDRFSAERPKGSFSTLEIQRTEQGDSAMYLCASSLGGTLNIQYFGAGTRLSVL.

V is TRBV5-6 and J is TRBJ2-1; D gene unclear. Looked up from germline, CDR1 is SGHDT and CDR2 is YYEEEE. V dropped 2 bases and J dropped 3 bases, with 9 bases sitting between them. The CDR3 is made up of 14 amino acids. The chain's CDR3 is CASSFSGLYNEQFF. DNA of the CDR3: TGTGCCAGCAGCTTTTCGGGCCTCTACAATGAGCAGTTCTTC.

The chain joins TRBV29-1 to TRBJ1-2, with TRBD1 matching over 7 bases. Germline trimming cut 5 bases from V and 6 bases from J; bases unmatched to any gene: 12. Germline CDR1 reads SQVTM; CDR2 reads ANQGSEA. The CDR3 spans 14 residues. CDR3 sequence reads: CSVITGAFFDGYTF. CDR3 in DNA: TGCAGCGTTATTACAGGGGCCTTTTTTGATGGCTACACCTTC.

This sequence joins TRBV29-1 and TRBJ2-2; 7 bases map to TRBD1. This CDR3 is built from 13 residues. Losses at the gene ends were 6 bases for V and 5 bases for J; bases not matched to a gene: 6. From germline, CDR1 is SQVTM and CDR2 ANQGSEA. CDR3 coding DNA: TGCAGCGTGCCGGGACAGAAAACCGGGGAGCTGTTTTTT. Translation gives CSVPGQKTGELFF.

The V and J genes are TRBV14 and TRBJ2-3; D call uncertain. The germline V and J ends were trimmed by 0 bases and 0 bases, with 4 bases remaining between them. This CDR3 is 14 amino acids long. Germline loops: CDR1 SGHDN, CDR2 FVKESK. CDR3 residues: CASSQEVSTDTQYF. The CDR3 nucleotides are TGTGCCAGCAGCCAAGAGGTCAGCACAGATACGCAGTATTTT.

The chain couples TRBV18 to TRBJ2-5, with D maybe TRBD1 (6 bases). The CDR3 is 17 residues long. CDR1 and CDR2 (germline): KGHSH, LQKENI. V lost 5 bases and J lost 5, with 24 bases in between. CDR3 sequence (DNA): TGTGCCAGCTCAGTCTCAAGGACAGCCCGGGGTAGGGAGACCCAGTACTTC. The encoded protein is CASSVSRTARGRETQYF.

The V gene is TRBV19, the J gene TRBJ2-2, with D unresolved. CDR3 size: 14 residues. Trimming cost V 5 bases and J 5 bases, with 12 bases left between them. The germline V gene encodes CDR1 LNHDA and CDR2 SQIVND (reference sequence). The CDR3 reads CASSWESRTGELFF. CDR3 nucleotides: TGTGCCAGTAGTTGGGAAAGCAGGACCGGGGAGCTGTTTTTT.

CDR3: CASSQGEYRDDEQFF. For the CDR3, the DNA is TGCGCCAGCAGCCAAGGCGAGTACAGGGATGATGAGCAGTTCTTC. This chain links TRBV4-1 with TRBJ2-1; tentatively, D is TRBD1 (6 bases). This CDR3 region has 15 residues. V was clipped by 1 base and J by 8 bases, with 15 bases between them. Germline CDR1 and CDR2: MGHRA and YSYEKL.